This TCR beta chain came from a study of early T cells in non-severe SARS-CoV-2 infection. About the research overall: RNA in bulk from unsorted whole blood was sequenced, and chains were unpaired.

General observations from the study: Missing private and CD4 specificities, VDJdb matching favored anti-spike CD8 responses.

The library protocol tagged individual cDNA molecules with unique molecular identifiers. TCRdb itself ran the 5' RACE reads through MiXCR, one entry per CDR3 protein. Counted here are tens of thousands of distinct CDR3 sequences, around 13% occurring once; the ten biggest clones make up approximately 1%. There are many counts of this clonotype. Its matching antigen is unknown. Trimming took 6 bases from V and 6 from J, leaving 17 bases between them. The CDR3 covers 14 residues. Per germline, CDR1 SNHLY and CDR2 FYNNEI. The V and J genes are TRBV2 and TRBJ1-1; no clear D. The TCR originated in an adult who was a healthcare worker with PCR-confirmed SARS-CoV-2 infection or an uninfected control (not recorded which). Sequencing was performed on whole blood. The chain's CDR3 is CASSDTAGIPEAFF. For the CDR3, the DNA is TGTGCCAGCAGCGATACCGCGGGGATCCCTGAAGCTTTCTTT.